The following is a TCR beta chain sequence with its context. The identical CDR3 is also encoded by other nucleotide sequences in the sample. TCRdb's table, derived via immunoSEQ multiplex PCR, lists solely in-frame clones and lacks some. Of tens of thousands of clones listed, under 90% were seen once; the top ten hold 25% to 35%. Trimming left V 2 bases short and J 0 bases short, with 6 bases between. Per the germline V gene, CDR1 is SGHNT and CDR2 is YYREEE (reference sequence). The CDR3 consists of 13 residues. The source of the sample is a study of control samples from healthy donors and cancer patients.

Sequenced material: blood. This chain uses TRBV5-4 with TRBJ2-7, with D perhaps TRBD1 (6 bases). This clonotype originated in a man aged 45-65 years in good health. This CDR3 is CASSLQGSYEQYF. CDR3 bases: TGTGCCAGCAGCTTACAGGGCTCCTACGAGCAGTACTTC.